This T cell receptor beta chain appears in the sequencing data of a study of T cell responses to AZD1222 COVID-19 vaccine. The study, taken as a whole, reports: At 160-218 and 743-854, vaccine-associated CD4 TCRs were dominant, and they spanned spike. After two AZD1222 doses, spike-specific TCR breadth and depth rose versus day 0. It was only after the peak T cell response that any repertoires were sampled. Baseline antibody screening turned up just a handful of seropositive AZD1222 recipients.

Between the trimmed V and J ends, which lost 8 bases and 3 bases, there was a span of 17 bases. This CDR3 spans 15 amino acids. Germline CDR1 reads MNHEY; CDR2 reads SVGAGI. About this clone: Antigen specificity is unknown.

Clones were sequenced by immunoSEQ multiplex PCR, and TCRdb holds only the in-frame ones, with some missing. In the table there are 100,000 or so clones, roughly nine tenths of which are singletons. Material: peripheral blood, obtained on day 0 of AZD1222 vaccination. The chain carries TRBV6-5 and TRBJ1-3; possibly TRBD1 for D (6 bases). The sequence derives from an adult in good health. The CDR3 region is CASATTGGYGNTIYF. The CDR3 coding sequence is TGTGCCAGCGCGACGACAGGTGGCTATGGAAACACCATATATTTT.